This paragraph covers one T cell receptor beta chain sequence. The record originates from a study of cytomegalovirus exposure and HLA in healthy donors. This CDR3 spans 17 amino acids. V was pared by 4 bases and J by 9 bases, with 20 bases of the junction left unmatched. Germline CDR1 is SGDLS and CDR2 is YYNGEE. PCR involved 60 Vbeta and 13 Jbeta primers. Profiled with immunoSEQ multiplex PCR; TCRdb holds only in-frame clones, not every one. The sample shows 130,000 to 150,000 clones, about 82% of them seen only once. This TCR came from a man aged 30 to 45 in good health and CMV-seronegative. Sequences were obtained from PBMCs. This chain uses TRBV9 with TRBJ2-5; 8 positions match TRBD2. The CDR3 coding sequence is TGTGCCAGCAGCTCATCCACGGGGGGGCTAGCCGGAGGGCCCCAGTACTTC. Protein: CASSSSTGGLAGGPQYF.